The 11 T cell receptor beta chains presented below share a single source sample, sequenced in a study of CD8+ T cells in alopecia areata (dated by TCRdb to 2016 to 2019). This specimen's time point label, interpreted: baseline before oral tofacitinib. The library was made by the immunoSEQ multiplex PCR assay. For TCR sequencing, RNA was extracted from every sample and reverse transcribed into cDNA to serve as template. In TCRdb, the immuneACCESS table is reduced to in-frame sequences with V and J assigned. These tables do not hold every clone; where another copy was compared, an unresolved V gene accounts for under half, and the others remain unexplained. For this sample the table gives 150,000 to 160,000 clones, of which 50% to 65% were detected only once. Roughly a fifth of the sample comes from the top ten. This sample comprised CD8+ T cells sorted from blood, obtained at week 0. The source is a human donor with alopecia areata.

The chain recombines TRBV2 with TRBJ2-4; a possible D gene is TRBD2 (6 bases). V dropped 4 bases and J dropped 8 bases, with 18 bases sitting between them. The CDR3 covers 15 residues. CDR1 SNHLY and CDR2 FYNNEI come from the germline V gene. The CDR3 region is CASSGVSSGGDIQYF. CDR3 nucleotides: TGTGCCAGCAGTGGGGTCTCCTCAGGAGGGGACATTCAGTACTTC.

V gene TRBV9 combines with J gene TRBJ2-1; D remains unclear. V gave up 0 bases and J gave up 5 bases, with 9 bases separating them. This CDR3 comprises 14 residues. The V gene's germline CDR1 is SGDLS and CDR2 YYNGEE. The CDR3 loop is CASSVAMFDNEQFF. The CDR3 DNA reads TGTGCCAGCAGCGTAGCGATGTTTGACAATGAGCAGTTCTTC.

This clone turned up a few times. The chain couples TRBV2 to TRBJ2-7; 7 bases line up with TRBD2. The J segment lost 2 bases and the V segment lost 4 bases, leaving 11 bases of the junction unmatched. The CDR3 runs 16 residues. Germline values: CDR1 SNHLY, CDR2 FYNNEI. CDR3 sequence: CASSVLSQRGAYEQYF. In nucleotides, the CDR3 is TGTGCCAGCAGTGTCTTAAGTCAGCGGGGTGCCTACGAGCAGTACTTC.

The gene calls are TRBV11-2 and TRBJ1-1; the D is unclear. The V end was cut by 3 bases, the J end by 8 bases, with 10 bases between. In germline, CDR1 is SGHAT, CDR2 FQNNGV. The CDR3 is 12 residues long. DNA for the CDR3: TGTGCCAGCAGCTTGAATACTTTAGAAGCTTTCTTT. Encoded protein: CASSLNTLEAFF. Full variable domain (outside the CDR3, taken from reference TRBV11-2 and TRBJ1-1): EAGVAQSPRYKIIEKRQSVAFWCNPISGHATLYWYQQILGQGPKLLIQFQNNGVVDDSQLPKDRFSAERLKGVDSTLKIQPAKLEDSAVYLCASSLNTLEAFFGQGTRLTVV.

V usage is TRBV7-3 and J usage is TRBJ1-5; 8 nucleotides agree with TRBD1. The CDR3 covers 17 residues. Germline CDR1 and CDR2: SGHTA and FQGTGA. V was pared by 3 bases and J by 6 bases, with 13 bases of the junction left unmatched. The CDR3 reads CASSLRPQGASSQPQHF. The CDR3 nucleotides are TGTGCCAGCAGCTTGAGACCTCAGGGGGCTTCGAGTCAGCCCCAGCATTTT.

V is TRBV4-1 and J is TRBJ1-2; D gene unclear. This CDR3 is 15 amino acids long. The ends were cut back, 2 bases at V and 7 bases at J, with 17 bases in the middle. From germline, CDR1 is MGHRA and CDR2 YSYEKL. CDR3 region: CASSQSLGFLSGYTF. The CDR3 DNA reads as TGCGCCAGCAGCCAAAGTCTAGGTTTTCTGTCTGGCTACACCTTC.

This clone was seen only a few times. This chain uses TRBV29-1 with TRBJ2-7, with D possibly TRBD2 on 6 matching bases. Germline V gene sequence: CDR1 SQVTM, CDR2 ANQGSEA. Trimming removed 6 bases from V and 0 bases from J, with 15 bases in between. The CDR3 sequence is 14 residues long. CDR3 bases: TGCAGCGTAGGGACTCCACAGAGCTCCTACGAGCAGTACTTC. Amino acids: CSVGTPQSSYEQYF.

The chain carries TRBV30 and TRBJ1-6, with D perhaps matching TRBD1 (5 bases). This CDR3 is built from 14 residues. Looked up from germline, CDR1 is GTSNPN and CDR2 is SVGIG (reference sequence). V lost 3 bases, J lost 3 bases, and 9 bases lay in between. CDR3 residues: CAWRGPDYNSPLHF. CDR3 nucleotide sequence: TGTGCCTGGAGGGGACCCGACTATAATTCACCCCTCCACTTT.

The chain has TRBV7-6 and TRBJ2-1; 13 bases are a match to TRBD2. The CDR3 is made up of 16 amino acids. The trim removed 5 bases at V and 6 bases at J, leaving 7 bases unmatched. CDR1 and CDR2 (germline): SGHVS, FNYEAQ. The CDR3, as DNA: TGTGCCAGCAGCCCATATACTAGCGGGGGGGCCAATGAGCAGTTCTTC. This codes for CASSPYTSGGANEQFF.

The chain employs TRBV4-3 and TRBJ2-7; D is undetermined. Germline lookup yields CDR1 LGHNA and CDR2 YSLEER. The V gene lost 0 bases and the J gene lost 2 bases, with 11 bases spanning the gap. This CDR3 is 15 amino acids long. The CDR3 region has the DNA TGCGCCAGCAGCCAAGATAACGGAGAGGCCTACGAGCAGTACTTC. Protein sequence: CASSQDNGEAYEQYF.

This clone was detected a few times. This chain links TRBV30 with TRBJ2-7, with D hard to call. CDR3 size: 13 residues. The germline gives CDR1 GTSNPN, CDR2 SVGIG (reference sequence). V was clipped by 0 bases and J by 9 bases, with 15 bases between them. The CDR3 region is CAWSVPGFIGQYF. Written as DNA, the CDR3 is TGTGCCTGGAGTGTACCCGGATTTATAGGGCAGTACTTC.